A selection of T cell receptor beta chains follows, all from one sample in a study of T cells in Graves' hyperthyroidism and ophthalmopathy. TCRdb redid the calling of the multiplex PCR reads with MiXCR, one entry per CDR3 protein. The sample holds under 700,000 distinct CDR3 sequences; 15% to 20% are singletons and the top ten take around 18%. Input material: blood. These receptors were collected from a woman between 18 and 29 years old with Graves' hyperthyroidism. Each CDR3 is given with its conserved first and last residue. The D gene is left open where the match is weak. Not all rows give a size; the values are once, few, many and, for expanded clones, a class.

TGTGCCAGCAGCTTAGGTCTGTCGAACACCATATATTTT CASSLGLSNTIYF TRBJ1-3 TRBV7-9 few NA
TGTGCCAGCAGGCCGGGGGCAGGGAGTCCTGAGCAGTACTTC CASRPGAGSPEQYF TRBJ2-7 TRBV12-3/TRBV12-4 NA NA
TGCAGTGCTAGGGCCGGGACTAGACCCGGGGAGCTGTTTTTT CSARAGTRPGELFF TRBJ2-2 TRBV20-1 NA TRBD2
TGTGCCAGTAGGCTCGTCAGGACAGACACTGAAGCTTTCTTT CASRLVRTDTEAFF TRBJ1-1 TRBV6-1 few NA
TGTGCCAGCCCAAAGCGGGACACCTCCTACAATGAGCAGTTCTTC CASPKRDTSYNEQFF TRBJ2-1 TRBV2 many NA
TGTGCCAGCAGCCATATGGGACACCCGAACACTGAAGCTTTCTTT CASSHMGHPNTEAFF TRBJ1-1 TRBV3-1 many NA
TGCGCCAGCAGCCAGTCTCGACAGGGTAATTGGTATTTT CASSQSRQGNWYF TRBJ2-3 TRBV5-1 few TRBD1
TGTGCCAGCAGCTTATCGACAGGCTACGAGCAGTACTTC CASSLSTGYEQYF TRBJ2-7 TRBV11-3 many NA
TGTGCCAGCAGAACCGGGCGAGCGAACTACAATGAGCAGTTCTTC CASRTGRANYNEQFF TRBJ2-1 TRBV7-9 few NA
TGTGCCAGCAGTTTAAGATATCCCTCCTACAATGAGCAGTTCTTC CASSLRYPSYNEQFF TRBJ2-1 TRBV12-3/TRBV12-4 many NA
TGTGCCAGCAGTTACCGCTTGCGAACTAGCACAGATACGCAGTATTTT CASSYRLRTSTDTQYF TRBJ2-3 TRBV6-5 many NA